What follows are 10 T cell receptor beta chains derived from one specimen sequenced in a study of radiation and T cells in renal cell carcinoma. Time point described: blood 2 weeks post-SBRT. The treatment denotes: 15 Gy SBRT to primary tumor, nephrectomy 4 weeks later. Produced via immunoSEQ multiplex PCR; TCRdb's table is partial and in-frame only. This sample yields around 70,000 clones, of which 82% are seen a single time; 5.8% belongs to the top ten. The starting material was blood, obtained from a patient whose treatment included radiotherapy and nephrectomy. The receptors come from a man aged 55 to 70 with renal cell carcinoma.

The rearrangement joins TRBV5-1 to TRBJ1-2; the D gene is possibly TRBD1 (5 bases). The germline V gene encodes CDR1 SGHRS and CDR2 YFSETQ. The CDR3 is 15 amino acids. The germline V and J ends were trimmed by 1 base and 5 bases, with 15 bases remaining between them. DNA for the CDR3: TGCGCCAGCAGCTTGTCTCCGGGACCTCAATATGGCTACACCTTC. Translation: CASSLSPGPQYGYTF.

This clone was counted only a few times. V usage is TRBV28 and J usage is TRBJ1-1, with D possibly TRBD1 on 6 matching bases. This CDR3 is built from 15 residues. The V end lost 3 bases, the J end lost 0 bases, and 11 bases lay between the germline ends. Germline CDR1 MDHEN, CDR2 SYDVKM. CDR3 protein: CASSFADRMNTEAFF. The CDR3 DNA reads as TGTGCCAGCAGTTTTGCGGACAGAATGAACACTGAAGCTTTCTTT.

This chain links TRBV4-1 with TRBJ2-2; D gene ambiguous. Germline assignment: CDR1 MGHRA and CDR2 YSYEKL. The CDR3 runs 14 residues. The ends were cut back, 1 base at V and 7 bases at J, with 10 bases in the middle. The CDR3 loop is CASSQVWSGGELFF. In DNA, the CDR3 is TGCGCCAGCAGCCAAGTGTGGTCGGGCGGGGAGCTGTTTTTT.

On this clone itself: One junction end disagrees with the germline gene, perhaps due to a read error. The chain recombines TRBV7-8 with TRBJ2-3; D possibly corresponds to TRBD2 (5 bases). This CDR3 contains 12 residues. CDR1 is SGHVS and CDR2 is FQNEAQ in the germline V gene. The CDR3 sequence: CASSFSFLQLDF. CDR3 in DNA: TGTGCCAGCAGCTTTAGCTTCCTCCAACTAGATTTT.

The chain links TRBV6-5 to TRBJ1-2, with 7 positions matching TRBD1. Trimming took 6 bases from V and 3 from J; bases not matched to a gene: 7. The germline gives CDR1 MNHEY, CDR2 SVGAGI. This CDR3 has 14 residues. The CDR3 region is CASSPDRVYYGYTF. In DNA form, the CDR3 reads TGTGCCAGCAGCCCCGACAGGGTATACTATGGCTACACCTTC.

The CDR3 reads CASSPWVAENTGELFF. The CDR3 nucleotides read TGTGCCAGCAGCCCTTGGGTAGCGGAAAACACCGGGGAGCTGTTTTTT. The chain carries TRBV7-6 and TRBJ2-2, with D possibly being TRBD2 (6 bases). V lost 5 bases and J 2 bases, leaving 15 bases between the germline ends. CDR3 length equals 16 residues. Germline V CDR1 and CDR2: SGHVS, FNYEAQ. Drawing the rest from reference TRBV7-6 and TRBJ2-2, the complete variable domain is GAGVSQSPRYKVTKRGQDVALRCDPISGHVSLYWYRQALGQGPEFLTYFNYEAQQDKSGLPNDRFSAERPEGSISTLTIQRTEQRDSAMYRCASSPWVAENTGELFFGEGSRLTVL.

The CDR3 DNA follows: TGTGCCAGCAGTTACGCAGGGTTTTACGAGCAGTACTTC. It codes for CASSYAGFYEQYF. The gene calls are TRBV6-5 and TRBJ2-7; a weak D match, TRBD1 (5 bases). V was pared by 2 bases and J by 4 bases, with 9 bases between. In germline, CDR1 is MNHEY, CDR2 SVGAGI. This CDR3 has 13 residues.

The sample holds a few counts of this clone. This chain links TRBV18 with TRBJ1-1, with 10 bases that match TRBD1. Germline loops: CDR1 KGHSH, CDR2 LQKENI. With V trimmed by 4 bases and J by 0 bases, 5 bases remained unmatched. The CDR3 spans 16 residues. CDR3 coding DNA: TGTGCCAGCTCACTTGACAGGGGGCCCCTGAACACTGAAGCTTTCTTT. Its translation is CASSLDRGPLNTEAFF.

The V and J genes are TRBV27 and TRBJ1-1, with D possibly matching TRBD1 (6 bases). Per the germline V gene, CDR1 is MNHEY and CDR2 is SMNVEV (reference sequence). The CDR3 runs to 13 residues. The germline V and J ends were trimmed by 3 bases and 6 bases, with 11 bases remaining between them. The CDR3 nucleotides read TGTGCCAGCAGTTTTTACGGACAGCCTGAAGCTTTCTTT. Protein: CASSFYGQPEAFF.

The chain has TRBV6-5 and TRBJ1-2; unclear D gene. The germline V and J ends were trimmed by 6 bases and 3 bases, with 5 bases remaining between them. The germline V gene encodes CDR1 MNHEY and CDR2 SVGAGI. This CDR3 contains 11 residues. CDR3 sequence: CASRDDYGYTF. CDR3 DNA sequence: TGTGCCAGCAGAGACGACTATGGCTACACCTTC.